Below, 8 T cell receptor beta chains from the same sample are listed, as sequenced in a study of T cells in Graves' hyperthyroidism and ophthalmopathy (dated by TCRdb to between 2018 and 2021). Library preparation used multiplex PCR. This sample was sequenced with an Illumina HiSeq 2000. Amplification of TCR beta CDR3 regions was carried out from RNA transcripts. For the first round of RT-PCR on the TCR CDR3, the HTBI primer set was used together with the Qiagen OneStep RT-PCR kit. TCRdb applied fastp at Q25 and MiXCR to the public reads, then kept only in-frame beta chains. All rows with the same CDR3 protein become a single entry with the most common DNA and genes. Present in this sample are around 660,000 distinct CDR3 sequences, just under 45% of which were seen just once. The ten largest clones represent less than 9.5% of the sample. What was sequenced was peripheral blood or thyroid tissue (not recorded which). The receptors were gathered from an adult man with Graves' disease, either hyperthyroidism or ophthalmopathy (not recorded which).

This clonotype was seen at least ten times. The chain carries TRBV24-1 and TRBJ1-6, with D uncertain. With 12 bases removed from V and 9 bases from J, the gap between germline ends came to 17 bases. CDR1 is KGHDR, CDR2 SFDVKD, per germline. CDR3 length: 13 residues. The CDR3 is CAVADGPGSPLHF. For the CDR3, the DNA is TGTGCCGTGGCAGACGGACCGGGTTCACCCCTCCACTTT.

This chain links TRBV7-9 with TRBJ2-5; 12 bases line up with TRBD1. This CDR3 has 16 amino acids. Trimming at V came to 3 bases and at J to 5 bases, leaving 7 bases not matched to a gene. The V gene's germline CDR1 is SEHNR and CDR2 FQNEAQ (reference sequence). The CDR3 nucleotides read TGTGCCAGCAGCTTGGGGGACAGGGGGCGGTGGGAGACCCAGTACTTC. Its protein product is CASSLGDRGRWETQYF.

This clonotype was seen ten or more times. This chain connects TRBV24-1 to TRBJ1-4, with a possible D match to TRBD1 (5 bases). This CDR3 has 12 amino acids. V lost 7 bases to trimming and J lost 13 bases, with 15 bases between them. The germline V gene has CDR1 KGHDR and CDR2 SFDVKD. CDR3 loop: CATSAAGDGLFF. DNA of the CDR3: TGTGCCACCAGCGCCGCCGGGGACGGACTGTTTTTT.

J is TRBJ2-7 and V is TRBV24-1, with 11 positions matching TRBD2. The J segment lost 6 bases and the V segment lost 4 bases, leaving 7 bases of the junction unmatched. Germline V lookup: CDR1 KGHDR, CDR2 SFDVKD. The CDR3 has 15 amino acids. The CDR3, as DNA: TGTGCCACCAGTGAAAGAACCGGGACTAGCGGCGAGCAGTACTTC. It is translated as CATSERTGTSGEQYF.

This clonotype has only a few counts. At one boundary the junction diverges from the germline segment, which might be a read error. This chain connects TRBV29-1 to TRBJ1-2; 9 bases are shared with TRBD1. The CDR3 runs to 14 residues. In germline, CDR1 is SQVTM, CDR2 ANQGSEA. The CDR3 DNA reads as TGTGCCAGTAGTATTCAACAGGGGGCGGAGGGCTACACCTTC. It encodes CASSIQQGAEGYTF.

V is TRBV7-9 and J is TRBJ2-7; 9 bases are a match to TRBD2. The CDR3 is made up of 11 amino acids. The germline CDR1 and CDR2 sequences are SEHNR and FQNEAQ (reference sequence). Unmatched junction bases numbered 1, after V lost 8 bases and J lost 5 bases. CDR3 sequence: CASGTSNEQYF. In DNA, the CDR3 is TGTGCCAGCGGGACTAGCAACGAGCAGTACTTC.

Note on this clonotype: A single base separates this from a much larger clone, so it may be a read error. The chain uses TRBV7-9 and TRBJ1-3; possible D gene TRBD1, 5 bases. The length of the CDR3 is 14 residues. From germline, CDR1 is SEHNR and CDR2 FQNEAQ (reference sequence). CDR3 sequence (DNA): TGTGCCAGCAGCTTAATCGGGGCTGGAAGCACCATATATTTT. The encoded protein is CASSLIGAGSTIYF.

The CDR3 DNA is TGCAGTGCTCCCTCAGACAGCGGAAACACTGAAGCTTTCTTT. Translated, it gives CSAPSDSGNTEAFF. J is TRBJ1-1 and V is TRBV20-1; tentatively, D is TRBD1 (5 bases). Deletions cut 5 bases from V and 2 bases from J, with 15 bases between. The CDR3 totals 14 residues. The germline CDR1 and CDR2 sequences are DFQATT and SNEGSKA (reference sequence).